This T cell receptor (beta chain) was captured by sequencing in a study of CD8+ T cells in alopecia areata. Findings and caveats of the study: More clonal than normal scalp was lesional scalp, particularly alopecia totalis/universalis. Compared with mice, patients displayed less clear TCR sharing, possibly for HLA-related reasons. Sequence data from scalp samples additionally include resident alphabeta T cells of normal skin.

As to this clone: No antigen is known for it.

Investigators isolated RNA and reverse transcribed it into cDNA to act as the sequencing template. Some clones are missing from TCRdb's copy, which holds only in-frame ones; the method was immunoSEQ multiplex PCR. The sample comprises about 120,000 clones, about 60% of which are singletons, and about 3% rests with the top ten. This CDR3 is built from 17 residues. The junction had 10 bases not matched to a gene; V was cut back by 4 bases and J by 3 bases. The V call is TRBV23-1, the J call TRBJ2-2; 8 nucleotides line up with TRBD1. TRBV23-1 falls under the ORF class, with uncertain function. The material sequenced was CD4+ T cells sorted from blood. The TCR comes from a human donor in good health. CDR3: CASSRSPGQAYTGELFF. As DNA, the CDR3 is TGCGCCAGCAGTCGATCACCGGGACAGGCTTACACCGGGGAGCTGTTTTTT.